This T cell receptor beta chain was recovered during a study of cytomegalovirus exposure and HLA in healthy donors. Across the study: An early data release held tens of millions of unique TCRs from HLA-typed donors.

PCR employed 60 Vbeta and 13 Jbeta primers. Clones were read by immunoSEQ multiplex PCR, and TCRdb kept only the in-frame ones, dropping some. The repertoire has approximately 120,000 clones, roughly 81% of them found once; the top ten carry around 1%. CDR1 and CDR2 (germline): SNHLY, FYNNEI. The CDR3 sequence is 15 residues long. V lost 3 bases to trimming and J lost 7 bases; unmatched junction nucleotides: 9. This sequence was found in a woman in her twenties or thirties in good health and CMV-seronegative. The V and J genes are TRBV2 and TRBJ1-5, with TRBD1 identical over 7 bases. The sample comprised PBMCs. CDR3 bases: TGTGCCAGCAGTGAGGAGGGGGCTGCCCGGCAGCCCCAGCATTTT. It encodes CASSEEGAARQPQHF.